These T cell receptor beta chains were read from a single sample in a study of beta chain features in type 1 diabetes. TCRdb's table, derived via immunoSEQ multiplex PCR, lists solely in-frame clones and lacks some. The sample has roughly 610,000 clones, roughly a sixth seen once. The specimen sequenced was naive CD4+ T cells from blood. These receptor sequences come from a man younger than 30 in good health. The CDR3 runs from the conserved cysteine through the conserved F or W. The order of the fields is CDR3 length, V gene, J gene, clone size, D gene, CDR3 protein, CDR3 DNA. D genes are given only for firm matches. Rows may omit the clone size; those that give it use once, few, many or a size class.

length: 13; V: TRBV4-2; J: TRBJ1-6; size: -; D: -; CDR3: CASSQETDSPLHF; DNA: TGTGCCAGCAGCCAAGAGACTGATTCACCCCTCCACTTT
length: 16; V: TRBV9; J: TRBJ2-3; size: few; D: -; CDR3: CASSETRRTSTDTQYF; DNA: TGTGCCAGCAGCGAGACTAGGAGGACTAGCACAGATACGCAGTATTTT
length: 15; V: TRBV9; J: TRBJ1-1; size: -; D: -; CDR3: CASSATGRMNTEAFF; DNA: TGTGCCAGCAGCGCGACAGGTAGAATGAACACTGAAGCTTTCTTT
length: 16; V: TRBV7-9; J: TRBJ1-2; size: -; D: -; CDR3: CASSSLSTSSPYGYTF; DNA: TGTGCCAGCAGCTCACTATCCACTTCCTCGCCATATGGCTACACCTTC
length: 17; V: TRBV28; J: TRBJ1-3; size: few; D: -; CDR3: CASSSTPGSHSGNTIYF; DNA: TGTGCCAGCAGTTCGACGCCAGGGTCCCACTCTGGAAACACCATATATTTT
length: 16; V: TRBV18; J: TRBJ2-1; size: -; D: -; CDR3: CASSPGHGTSNNEQFF; DNA: TGTGCCAGCTCACCAGGTCATGGGACGTCCAACAATGAGCAGTTCTTC
length: 14; V: TRBV30; J: TRBJ1-4; size: few; D: -; CDR3: CAWRKTGSNEKLFF; DNA: TGTGCCTGGAGGAAAACAGGGTCCAATGAAAAACTGTTTTTT
length: 13; V: TRBV7-3; J: TRBJ2-5; size: -; D: -; CDR3: CASSTQGQETQYF; DNA: TGTGCCAGCAGCACACAGGGCCAAGAGACCCAGTACTTC
length: 17; V: TRBV4-3; J: TRBJ2-3; size: few; D: -; CDR3: CASSHHGPATRGDTQYF; DNA: TGCGCCAGCAGCCACCACGGCCCCGCAACTCGAGGAGATACGCAGTATTTT
length: 17; V: TRBV7-9; J: TRBJ2-1; size: few; D: -; CDR3: CASSLIYRGGLYNEQFF; DNA: TGTGCCAGCAGCTTAATTTACAGGGGGGGACTATACAATGAGCAGTTCTTC
length: 16; V: TRBV7-3; J: TRBJ2-6; size: few; D: -; CDR3: CASSGRGRPGANVLTF; DNA: TGTGCCAGCAGCGGTCGGGGGAGGCCTGGGGCCAACGTCCTGACTTTC
length: 15; V: TRBV4-3; J: TRBJ2-1; size: -; D: -; CDR3: CASSRSGLQRDRQFF; DNA: TGCGCCAGCAGCAGGTCAGGACTCCAACGGGATAGGCAGTTCTTC
length: 15; V: TRBV7-9; J: TRBJ1-1; size: few; D: -; CDR3: CASSLSAGRSTEAFF; DNA: TGTGCCAGCAGCTTAAGTGCGGGCCGGAGCACTGAAGCTTTCTTT
length: 17; V: TRBV27; J: TRBJ1-2; size: few; D: -; CDR3: CASSLLTGSGPNYGYTF; DNA: TGTGCCAGCAGTTTACTTACAGGGAGTGGGCCCAACTATGGCTACACCTTC
length: 18; V: TRBV7-9; J: TRBJ1-4; size: few; D: -; CDR3: CASSTRSRDITTNEKLFF; DNA: TGTGCCAGCAGCACAAGGTCCCGGGACATCACGACTAATGAAAAACTGTTTTTT
length: 15; V: TRBV4-2; J: TRBJ2-1; size: few; D: TRBD2; CDR3: CASRVLAGAYNEQFF; DNA: TGTGCCAGCAGGGTACTAGCGGGGGCCTACAATGAGCAGTTCTTC
length: 13; V: TRBV7-3; J: TRBJ2-5; size: -; D: -; CDR3: CASSLRVQETQYF; DNA: TGTGCCAGCAGCTTAAGGGTACAAGAGACCCAGTACTTC
length: 14; V: TRBV5-1; J: TRBJ1-5; size: few; D: TRBD1; CDR3: CASSQTGANQPQHF; DNA: TGCGCCAGCAGCCAGACAGGGGCCAATCAGCCCCAGCATTTT
length: 12; V: TRBV29-1; J: TRBJ2-5; size: -; D: TRBD1; CDR3: CSAGQQQETQYF; DNA: TGCAGCGCGGGACAGCAACAAGAGACCCAGTACTTC
length: 15; V: TRBV6-5; J: TRBJ1-1; size: -; D: -; CDR3: CASTPPGVSFPEAFF; DNA: TGTGCCAGCACCCCTCCAGGGGTTAGCTTTCCTGAAGCTTTCTTT
length: 14; V: TRBV18; J: TRBJ2-7; size: -; D: TRBD2; CDR3: CASSPGLAGYEQYF; DNA: TGTGCCAGCTCACCGGGACTAGCAGGATACGAGCAGTACTTC
length: 12; V: TRBV5-1; J: TRBJ2-7; size: few; D: -; CDR3: CASSRDTYEQYF; DNA: TGCGCCAGCAGCCGGGACACGTACGAGCAGTACTTC
length: 16; V: TRBV6-1; J: TRBJ1-5; size: few; D: -; CDR3: CASSEFRGNSNQPQHF; DNA: TGTGCCAGCAGTGAATTTCGGGGGAATAGCAATCAGCCCCAGCATTTT
length: 16; V: TRBV27; J: TRBJ1-6; size: few; D: TRBD1; CDR3: CASKALLGQAYSPLHF; DNA: TGTGCCAGCAAAGCACTCTTGGGACAGGCTTATTCACCCCTCCACTTT
length: 14; V: TRBV21-1; J: TRBJ2-7; size: -; D: -; CDR3: CASSKSDRVHEQYF; DNA: TGTGCCAGCAGCAAATCCGACAGGGTCCACGAGCAGTACTTC
length: 18; V: TRBV21-1; J: TRBJ2-2; size: -; D: -; CDR3: CASTRLAGGLTNTGELFF; DNA: TGTGCCAGCACCAGACTAGCGGGAGGACTCACGAACACCGGGGAGCTGTTTTTT
length: 19; V: TRBV7-2; J: TRBJ2-5; size: few; D: TRBD1; CDR3: CASSPVVGTEFRRSTTQYF; DNA: TGTGCCAGCAGCCCAGTGGTCGGGACAGAATTTCGGCGTTCAACGACCCAGTACTTC
length: 16; V: TRBV28; J: TRBJ2-3; size: few; D: TRBD2; CDR3: CASSSPTGGHADTQYF; DNA: TGTGCCAGCAGTTCCCCAACGGGGGGGCACGCAGATACGCAGTATTTT
length: 16; V: TRBV9; J: TRBJ2-2; size: -; D: -; CDR3: CASSVDRSRGTGELFF; DNA: TGTGCCAGCAGCGTAGATAGATCCCGGGGTACCGGGGAGCTGTTTTTT
length: 14; V: TRBV19; J: TRBJ2-5; size: few; D: -; CDR3: CASSIGGAQETQYF; DNA: TGTGCCAGTAGTATAGGCGGGGCCCAAGAGACCCAGTACTTC